This TCR beta chain is drawn from a study of a mutant IDH1 vaccine in newly diagnosed glioma. Study as a whole: Patients were started on vaccination 4-6 weeks after radiotherapy alone, or with temozolomide cycles. Radiotherapy, temozolomide, or both had been given previously, and both were given to most.

Using immunoSEQ multiplex PCR, the repertoire was profiled, and TCRdb retains in-frame clones only, with some absent. The table records just under 70,000 clones, roughly 84% of them present only once. In regard to this clone: The target antigen is unknown.

Time point in this sample: week 35, safety follow-up. Each dose of the vaccine consisted of 300 ug of mutant IDH1 20-mer peptide, with topical imiquimod. The specimen comprised PBMCs, sampled from a glioma patient whose treatment included an IDH1 peptide vaccine. The clonotype comes from a man between 18 and 29 years old with glioma.

CDR3: CASSSSAGNYEQYF. The CDR3 DNA is TGCGCCAGCAGCTCGTCAGCGGGAAACTACGAGCAGTACTTC. The rearrangement joins TRBV5-1 to TRBJ2-7; 7 bases map to TRBD2. Looked up from germline, CDR1 is SGHRS and CDR2 is YFSETQ. V lost 3 bases and J lost 3; bases outside the gene matches: 6. The CDR3 extends over 14 amino acids.